A single sample is the source of the 22 T cell receptor beta chains below, sequenced in a study of cytomegalovirus exposure and HLA in healthy donors. The PCR contained 60 Vbeta and 13 Jbeta primers. Generated by immunoSEQ multiplex PCR, the TCRdb table keeps only in-frame clones and is missing some. The sample consists of some 130,000 clones, 76% of them appearing once. Sequencing used PBMCs. Receptors were obtained from a man aged 35 to 55 in good health and CMV-seronegative.

This clone was recorded once. The chain uses TRBV30 and TRBJ2-1, with D unclear. Trimming pared 0 bases from V and 5 bases from J, leaving 8 bases between. Germline assignment: CDR1 GTSNPN and CDR2 SVGIG (reference sequence). CDR3 length: 13 amino acids. The CDR3 region is CAWSVTPNNEQFF. The CDR3, as DNA: TGTGCCTGGAGTGTAACACCGAACAATGAGCAGTTCTTC.

This chain's CDR3 is CASSPGTGRLTDTQYF. DNA for the CDR3: TGCGCCAGCAGCCCCGGGACAGGGAGGCTCACAGATACGCAGTATTTT. The chain uses TRBV5-1 and TRBJ2-3, with 9 nucleotides matching TRBD1. CDR1 and CDR2 (germline): SGHRS, YFSETQ. V lost 4 bases, J lost 2 bases, and 8 bases stayed unmatched. The CDR3 totals 16 residues.

The rearrangement uses TRBV5-1 and TRBJ1-1; 7 bases line up with TRBD1. The CDR3 consists of 15 residues. Looked up from germline, CDR1 is SGHRS and CDR2 is YFSETQ. Trimming removed 4 bases from V and 1 base from J; junction bases left unmatched: 7. The CDR3 protein is CASSAEGGGNTEAFF. The CDR3 bases are TGCGCCAGCAGCGCCGAAGGGGGCGGGAACACTGAAGCTTTCTTT. The full variable domain, in which reference TRBV5-1 and TRBJ1-1 provide the parts outside the CDR3, is KAGVTQTPRYLIKTRGQQVTLSCSPISGHRSVSWYQQTPGQGLQFLFEYFSETQRNKGNFPGRFSGRQFSNSRSEMNVSTLELGDSALYLCASSAEGGGNTEAFFGQGTRLTVV.

This clone is a singleton in its sample. The chain joins TRBV7-9 to TRBJ1-5, with D perhaps TRBD1 (5 bases). Germline V gene data show CDR1 as SEHNR and CDR2 as FQNEAQ (reference sequence). V was shortened by 1 base and J by 5 bases, with 9 bases between the two germline ends. The CDR3 is 14 residues long. The CDR3 sequence is CASSLEGLDQPQHF. CDR3 nucleotides: TGTGCCAGCAGCTTAGAGGGGTTGGATCAGCCCCAGCATTTT.

This chain uses TRBV5-6 with TRBJ1-2; 8 bases map to TRBD1. This CDR3 has 15 residues. The germline CDR1 and CDR2 sequences are SGHDT and YYEEEE. V lost 2 bases, J lost 1 base, and 4 bases stayed unmatched. CDR3 in DNA: TGTGCCAGCAGCTTAACGACAGGGGTTAACTATGGCTACACCTTC. Protein product: CASSLTTGVNYGYTF.

V usage is TRBV4-1 and J usage is TRBJ2-1, with 8 bases identical to TRBD2. The CDR3 totals 18 residues. CDR1 is MGHRA, CDR2 YSYEKL, per germline. V was pared by 1 base and J by 9 bases, with 17 bases of the junction left unmatched. The chain's CDR3 is CASSQVSGGTRATGEQFF. As DNA, the CDR3 is TGCGCCAGCAGCCAAGTCTCGGGCGGGACTAGAGCAACTGGTGAGCAGTTCTTC.

The count of this clone is one. This chain joins TRBV7-9 and TRBJ2-5, with 10 bases aligning to TRBD2. Germline V gene sequence: CDR1 SEHNR, CDR2 FQNEAQ (reference sequence). This CDR3 comprises 17 residues. After removal of 5 bases from V and 2 bases from J, the junction contained 11 bases not matched to a gene. CDR3 region: CASSPRVAGGLQETQYF. CDR3 bases: TGTGCCAGCAGCCCTCGGGTAGCGGGGGGACTACAAGAGACCCAGTACTTC.

V gene TRBV5-1 combines with J gene TRBJ2-3, with a weak D call TRBD2 (5 bases). The CDR3 loop spans 15 amino acids. CDR1 and CDR2 from the germline V gene are SGHRS and YFSETQ. The ends were cut back, 0 bases at V and 4 bases at J, with 12 bases in the middle. The CDR3 DNA follows: TGCGCCAGCAGCTTGGTACTCCTCGGGGCAGATACGCAGTATTTT. It yields the protein CASSLVLLGADTQYF.

The V gene is TRBV7-2, the J gene TRBJ2-7; possible D gene TRBD2, 5 bases. Germline V gene lookup returns CDR1 SGHTA and CDR2 FQGNSA. The CDR3 is 14 amino acids. V was shortened by 3 bases and J by 5 bases, with 14 bases between the two germline ends. The CDR3 spells CASSFNWESHEQYF. CDR3 DNA: TGTGCCAGCAGCTTTAACTGGGAGTCTCACGAGCAGTACTTC. Filled out from reference TRBV7-2 and TRBJ2-7, the complete variable domain reads GAGVSQSPSNKVTEKGKDVELRCDPISGHTALYWYRQSLGQGLEFLIYFQGNSAPDKSGLPSDRFSAERTGGSVSTLTIQRTQQEDSAVYLCASSFNWESHEQYFGPGTRLTVT.

The chain combines TRBV7-8 with TRBJ2-5, with 11 bases that match TRBD2. CDR3 length: 17 residues. The junction had 9 bases not matched to a gene; V was cut back by 5 bases and J by 1 base. The V gene's germline CDR1 is SGHVS and CDR2 FQNEAQ. The CDR3, as DNA: TGTGCCAGCAGCCCCGATCCGGGACTAGCGGCCCAAGAGACCCAGTACTTC. This encodes CASSPDPGLAAQETQYF.

This chain uses TRBV6-6 with TRBJ2-1, with 7 bases lining up with TRBD2. This CDR3 spans 13 amino acids. J gave up 10 bases and V 0 bases, and 3 bases lay outside the gene matches. Germline loops: CDR1 MNHNY, CDR2 SVGAGI (reference sequence). DNA of the CDR3: TGTGCCAGCAGTTACTCGGGGGGGAAGGAGCAGTTCTTC. This translates into CASSYSGGKEQFF.

This clone was observed once. This chain links TRBV4-2 with TRBJ2-5; 7 bases line up with TRBD2. V lost 0 bases, J lost 3 bases, and 4 bases stayed unmatched. This CDR3 spans 15 amino acids. Per germline, CDR1 LGHNA and CDR2 YNFKEQ. CDR3 coding DNA: TGTGCCAGCAGCCAAGATAGGACTAGTGAAGAGACCCAGTACTTC. It specifies CASSQDRTSEETQYF.

As regards this clone: At one end, the junction sequence differs from germline, possibly due to a read error. The chain employs TRBV2 and TRBJ2-1, with 10 bases that match TRBD1. The germline V gene has CDR1 SNHLY and CDR2 FYNNEI. The CDR3 spans 15 residues. The CDR3 spells CASSEARDRGPSRIF. The CDR3, as DNA: TGTGCCAGCAGTGAAGCCCGGGACAGGGGCCCCTCGAGAATCTTC.

The chain links TRBV2 to TRBJ1-1; perhaps TRBD1 as D (6 bases). Germline loops: CDR1 SNHLY, CDR2 FYNNEI. Between the trimmed V and J ends, which lost 3 bases and 4 bases, there was a span of 21 bases. This CDR3 has 17 amino acids. CDR3 residues: CASSDAGGGWASTEAFF. In DNA form, the CDR3 reads TGTGCCAGCAGTGATGCTGGGGGCGGCTGGGCGAGCACTGAAGCTTTCTTT.

The chain couples TRBV5-6 to TRBJ1-1; D is perhaps TRBD1 (5 bases). Germline lookup yields CDR1 SGHDT and CDR2 YYEEEE. The V and J ends lost 4 bases and 0 bases respectively, with 16 bases between them. The CDR3 is 16 residues long. In nucleotides, the CDR3 is TGTGCCAGCAGCCGGAGAGCGGGACTCTTGAACACTGAAGCTTTCTTT. This translates into CASSRRAGLLNTEAFF. Full variable domain (remainder filled in from reference TRBV5-6 and TRBJ1-1): DAGVTQSPTHLIKTRGQQVTLRCSPKSGHDTVSWYQQALGQGPQFIFQYYEEEERQRGNFPDRFSGHQFPNYSSELNVNALLLGDSALYLCASSRRAGLLNTEAFFGQGTRLTVV.

This chain connects TRBV5-4 to TRBJ2-2; 7 bases match TRBD2. The CDR3 consists of 20 residues. Germline CDR1 is SGHNT and CDR2 is YYREEE (reference sequence). V shed 3 bases and J 1 base; nucleotides not matched to a gene: 18. As DNA, the CDR3 is TGTGCCAGCAGCTGGGGAGGACTAGATAAATTAGTGGAGAACACCGGGGAGCTGTTTTTT. It translates to CASSWGGLDKLVENTGELFF.

This sequence joins TRBV11-2 and TRBJ2-5; a possible D gene is TRBD2 (6 bases). Germline V CDR1 and CDR2: SGHAT, FQNNGV. The ends were cut back, 3 bases at V and 2 bases at J, with 10 bases in the middle. The CDR3 is made up of 14 amino acids. The CDR3, as DNA: TGTGCCAGCAGCTTTTACGGGGGACAAGAGACCCAGTACTTC. This translates into CASSFYGGQETQYF.

The chain is built from TRBV29-1 and TRBJ2-1; maybe TRBD1 (6 bases). This CDR3 has 14 amino acids. Looked up from germline, CDR1 is SQVTM and CDR2 is ANQGSEA. Trimming removed 5 bases from V and 7 bases from J, with 18 bases in between. The CDR3 DNA sequence: TGCAGCGTTTCGGGACACCAGGCGGTTAATGAGCAGTTCTTC. Translation: CSVSGHQAVNEQFF.

In its sample, this clone was seen a few times. The V gene is TRBV6-6, the J gene TRBJ1-5, with 10 bases aligning to TRBD1. This CDR3 has 14 amino acids. V lost 6 bases and J lost 3; bases outside the gene matches: 2. Germline loops: CDR1 MNHNY, CDR2 SVGAGI (reference sequence). The CDR3 loop is CASSRQGANQPQHF. The CDR3 coding sequence is TGTGCCAGCAGCCGACAGGGGGCCAATCAGCCCCAGCATTTT.

This chain joins TRBV19 and TRBJ2-7, with TRBD2 as a possible D gene (5 bases). Trimming pared 4 bases from V and 7 bases from J, leaving 14 bases between. Germline V lookup: CDR1 LNHDA, CDR2 SQIVND (reference sequence). This CDR3 is 13 amino acids long. In nucleotides, the CDR3 is TGTGCCAGTAGTACTGGACTTATTACGGAGCAGTACTTC. It yields the protein CASSTGLITEQYF.

This clone occurred once. The chain employs TRBV5-1 and TRBJ2-2; TRBD1 matches 7 bases. V lost 4 bases to trimming and J lost 5 bases; unmatched junction nucleotides: 5. The CDR3 runs to 14 residues. CDR1 is SGHRS, CDR2 YFSETQ, per germline. The CDR3 sequence: CASSHLTGTGELFF. CDR3 bases: TGCGCCAGCAGCCATTTGACAGGGACCGGGGAGCTGTTTTTT.

V usage is TRBV7-2 and J usage is TRBJ1-2, with TRBD1 matching over 8 bases. V shed 5 bases, J shed 4 bases, and the junction held 3 bases outside the gene matches. Germline V CDR1 and CDR2: SGHTA, FQGNSA. The CDR3 runs to 13 residues. For the CDR3, the DNA is TGTGCCAGCAGCGGGACAGGCTCCTATGGCTACACCTTC. Residues: CASSGTGSYGYTF.